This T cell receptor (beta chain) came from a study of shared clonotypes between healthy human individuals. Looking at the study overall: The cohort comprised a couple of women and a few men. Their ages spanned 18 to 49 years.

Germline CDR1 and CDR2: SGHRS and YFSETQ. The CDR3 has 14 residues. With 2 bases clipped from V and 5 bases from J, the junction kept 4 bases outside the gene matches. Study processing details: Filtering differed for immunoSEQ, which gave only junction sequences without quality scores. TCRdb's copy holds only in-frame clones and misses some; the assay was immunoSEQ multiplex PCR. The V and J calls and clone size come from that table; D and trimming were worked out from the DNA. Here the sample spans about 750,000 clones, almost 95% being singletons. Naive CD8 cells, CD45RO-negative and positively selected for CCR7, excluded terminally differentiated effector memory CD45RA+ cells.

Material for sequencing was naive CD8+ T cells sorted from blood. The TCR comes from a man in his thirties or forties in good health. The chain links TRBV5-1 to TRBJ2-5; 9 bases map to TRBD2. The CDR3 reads CASSFTSGYETQYF. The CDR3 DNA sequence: TGCGCCAGCAGCTTTACTAGCGGGTATGAGACCCAGTACTTC.